This is a list of T cell receptor beta chains from one sample in a study of PD-1 blockade in classical Hodgkin lymphoma. Profiling relied on immunoSEQ multiplex PCR, and the TCRdb table lists in-frame clones only, not all of them. Counted here are over 50,000 clones, about 85% occurring once; the ten biggest clones make up about 8%. Sequencing was performed on peripheral blood mononuclear cells (PBMCs), taken before the fourth cycle of nivolumab. Receptor source: a human donor with classical Hodgkin lymphoma. Each CDR3 is given with its conserved first and last residue. D genes are given only for firm matches. The listing skips clone size in some rows; elsewhere it reads once, few, many or a size class.

>TRBD2|NA|TRBJ2-1|TRBV19
CASSVSGGAGNEQFF
TGTGCCAGTAGTGTTAGCGGGGGGGCTGGCAATGAGCAGTTCTTC
>NA|NA|TRBJ2-7|TRBV4-1
CASSQFSGGTYEQYF
TGCGCCAGCAGCCAATTTTCCGGGGGCACCTACGAGCAGTACTTC
>NA|NA|TRBJ1-2|TRBV2
CASRVGKLGDGYTF
TGTGCCAGCCGGGTAGGCAAGCTTGGGGATGGCTACACCTTC
>NA|once|TRBJ2-1|TRBV5-5
CASSLGGHANEQFF
TGTGCCAGCAGCTTGGGAGGCCACGCGAATGAGCAGTTCTTC
>NA|NA|TRBJ2-3|TRBV30
CAWSVWGSSTDTQYF
TGTGCCTGGAGTGTATGGGGATCTAGCACAGATACGCAGTATTTT
>NA|NA|TRBJ2-7|TRBV9
CASSVGGDSYEQYF
TGTGCCAGCAGCGTAGGCGGGGATTCCTACGAGCAGTACTTC
>NA|NA|TRBJ1-3|TRBV6-5
CASSTGRSALDTIYF
TGTGCCAGCAGTACGGGACGGTCCGCGTTGGACACCATATATTTT
>NA|NA|TRBJ2-7|TRBV10-3
CAISGWQEYEQYF
TGTGCCATCAGTGGGTGGCAGGAGTACGAGCAGTACTTC
>NA|NA|TRBJ1-2|TRBV5-1
CASSLDSTYGYTF
TGCGCCAGCAGCTTGGACAGCACCTATGGCTACACCTTC
>TRBD1|NA|TRBJ2-7|TRBV6-5
CASSKQGAGYEQYF
TGTGCCAGCAGTAAACAGGGGGCGGGCTACGAGCAGTACTTC
>NA|NA|TRBJ2-1|TRBV7-6
CASSLASREQFF
TGTGCCAGCAGCTTAGCGTCTAGGGAGCAGTTCTTC
>NA|NA|TRBJ1-2|TRBV5-6
CASSSEVGGEMRGYTF
TGTGCCAGCAGCTCCGAGGTGGGAGGGGAGATGAGGGGCTACACCTTC
>NA|NA|TRBJ2-1|TRBV7-8
CASSVRQMGSYNEQFF
TGTGCCAGCAGCGTTCGACAGATGGGCTCCTACAATGAGCAGTTCTTC
>NA|NA|TRBJ1-2|TRBV5-1
CASSPGVEGYTF
TGCGCCAGCAGCCCAGGCGTTGAGGGCTACACCTTC
>TRBD2|NA|TRBJ2-3|TRBV10-3
CAISGATSGGATDTQYF
TGTGCCATCAGTGGTGCGACTAGCGGGGGGGCTACAGATACGCAGTATTTT
>TRBD1|NA|TRBJ1-4|TRBV5-1
CASSLETQGANEKLFF
TGCGCCAGCAGCTTGGAAACACAGGGGGCTAATGAAAAACTGTTTTTT